Below, one TCR beta chain is given with its context. The target of this receptor is not known. Base qualities are not recorded, but no much larger clone differs from it by a single base. The data belong to a study of response to subunit inactivated influenza vaccine (dated by TCRdb to about 2018). For context, the study as a whole: Deep quantitative profiling of the T cell receptor repertoire was used in the study to follow responses to a trivalent subunit inactivated influenza vaccine.

The library was built by means of RT-PCR. The instrument was an Illumina HiSeq 2500. TCRdb reprocessing: public reads trimmed at Q25 with fastp, clones called with MiXCR, in-frame beta chains kept. Every distinct CDR3 protein forms one entry, paired with its most common genes and DNA. The sample contains fewer than 350,000 distinct CDR3 sequences, around a fifth of them found a single time. About a tenth of the sample is taken by the ten largest. Broader findings and caveats from the paper: According to the authors, only a limited number of new T cells may be recruited by each seasonal influenza vaccination.

The CDR3 starts with the cysteine, ends with the phenylalanine, and has 16 residues. The kept DNA is CDR3 alone, 48 bases in frame from the first base. As encoded in the germline V gene, CDR1 is SGHRS while CDR2 is YFSETQ. Trimming leaves V shorter by 1 base and J shorter by 0 bases, with the junction holding 5 bases beyond the gene matches. The sequences come from PBMCs from blood, collected about 19 months after vaccination. This receptor was obtained from a man aged 50 to 75 who received an inactivated influenza vaccine. Donor details come from another sample of the same person, matched by shared clones. In this chain, TRBV5-1 is recombined with TRBJ1-1; 8 bases in between match TRBD1. The DNA sequence reads TGCGCCAGCAGCTTGTTGGCAGGGGGCATGAACACTGAAGCTTTCTTT. Its amino acids are CASSLLAGGMNTEAFF.